The clone carrying this T cell receptor (beta chain) was seen ten or more times. This CDR3 spans 13 amino acids. Trimming took 6 bases from V and 4 from J, leaving 10 bases between them. Germline loops: CDR1 MNHNS, CDR2 SASEGT. TCRdb used MiXCR to reprocess the reads, holding one entry per CDR3 protein. This repertoire shows thousands of distinct CDR3 sequences, under 25% found once; its top ten account for about 22%. The data were taken from a study of lung T cells in sarcoidosis with Löfgren's syndrome. Material for sequencing was CD4+ T cells from bronchoalveolar lavage fluid. This receptor was identified in a human donor with sarcoidosis (Löfgren's syndrome or another form), or a control subject (not recorded which). The V call is TRBV6-1, the J call TRBJ1-3; D call uncertain. CDR3 residues: CASRRFPGNTIYF. The CDR3, as DNA: TGTGCCAGCAGAAGATTCCCCGGAAACACCATATATTTT.